The 3 T cell receptor beta chains below all came from one sample that was sequenced in a study of OX40 agonist ivuxolimab in advanced cancers. Data came from immunoSEQ multiplex PCR; TCRdb stores just in-frame clones and leaves some out. Among 30,000 or so clones listed, roughly 80% were seen once. Sequencing used CD4+ or CD8+ T cells sorted from blood, obtained in a trial of the OX40 agonist ivuxolimab. The receptors originated from an adult with an advanced solid tumor such as melanoma, head and neck, liver or kidney cancer.

This clone is a singleton in its sample. The genes are TRBV29-1 and TRBJ2-7; D ambiguous. Germline V gene lookup returns CDR1 SQVTM and CDR2 ANQGSEA. The length of the CDR3 is 12 residues. The V and J ends lost 3 bases and 2 bases respectively, with 8 bases between them. The CDR3: CSVESDAYEQYF. CDR3 bases: TGCAGCGTTGAGTCCGACGCCTACGAGCAGTACTTC.

This clone appeared a single time. The V call is TRBV27, the J call TRBJ1-2, with 8 bases matching TRBD1. V dropped 6 bases and J dropped 0; count of bases not matched to a gene: 6. The V gene's germline CDR1 is MNHEY and CDR2 SMNVEV (reference sequence). The CDR3 is made up of 15 amino acids. The CDR3, as DNA: TGTGCCAGCAGGACAGGGGTTGGGGCTAACTATGGCTACACCTTC. Protein product: CASRTGVGANYGYTF.

This clone is termed medium-sized (0.01 to 0.1%). This rearrangement joins TRBV7-9 to TRBJ2-5, with a possible D match to TRBD1 (5 bases). CDR1 SEHNR and CDR2 FQNEAQ come from the germline V gene (reference sequence). The V gene lost 5 bases and the J gene lost 2 bases, with 12 bases spanning the gap. The CDR3 covers 14 residues. This CDR3 is CASSLDSTQETQYF. CDR3 sequence (DNA): TGTGCCAGCAGCCTCGACAGCACGCAAGAGACCCAGTACTTC. The full variable domain, with the rest looked up from reference TRBV7-9 and TRBJ2-5, is DTGVSQNPRHKITKRGQNVTFRCDPISEHNRLYWYRQTLGQGPEFLTYFQNEAQLEKSRLLSDRFSAERPKGSFSTLEIQRTEQGDSAMYLCASSLDSTQETQYFGPGTRLLVL.